The entry below describes one TCR beta chain. Its antigen remains unidentified. The data belong to a study of identical twins. General observations from the study: With abundant cord blood beta clonotypes, insertions were fewer; memory repertoires showed no such pattern.

TCRdb analysed the 5' RACE reads with MiXCR anew, one entry per CDR3 protein. The data hold about 240,000 distinct CDR3 sequences, with 10% to 13% observed a single time. The germline V gene has CDR1 KGHSH and CDR2 LQKENI. V lost 0 bases, J lost 5 bases, and 20 bases lay in between. The CDR3 totals 18 residues. V usage is TRBV18 and J usage is TRBJ2-1; D gene uncertain. This clonotype originated in a man aged 50 or older in good health. Material: memory T cells sorted from blood. The CDR3 DNA reads TGTGCCAGCTCACCACCGGGATTAGACTTTGGAAAAAACAATGAGCAGTTCTTC. It codes for CASSPPGLDFGKNNEQFF.